The present entry profiles one T cell receptor (beta chain) with its context. Its specificity is not known. The CDR3 loop spans 14 amino acids. V gave up 0 bases and J gave up 6 bases, with 9 bases separating them. From germline, CDR1 is SGDLS and CDR2 YYNGEE. These data originate in a study of beta chain features in type 1 diabetes. Study results and limitations: Patients with type 1 diabetes carried fewer insertions and had more deletions at their VDJ junctions. cDNA-based sequencing might over-represent cells highly expressing TCR.

The entirety of the isolated RNA underwent reverse transcription, so expressed TCRB transcripts were sequenced. The assay was immunoSEQ multiplex PCR, and TCRdb's table has in-frame clones only and misses some. Found here are about half a million clones, approximately 28% of them singletons; the top ten hold almost 0.065%. Material for sequencing was naive CD4+ T cells from blood. The chain links TRBV9 to TRBJ2-2, with D perhaps TRBD2 (5 bases). The TCR sequence derives from a man aged 18 to 29 in good health. The CDR3 spells CASSVASFAGELFF. DNA of the CDR3: TGTGCCAGCAGCGTAGCTAGCTTCGCCGGGGAGCTGTTTTTT.